Listed below are T cell receptor beta chains from one sample, sequenced in a study of T cell responses to AZD1222 COVID-19 vaccine. Here immunoSEQ multiplex PCR was the method, and the copy in TCRdb shows in-frame clones only, minus some. In the table there are some 150,000 clones, about 81% of which are singletons. This sample comprised peripheral blood, obtained on day 0 of MenACWY control vaccination. These receptor sequences come from an adult in good health. Each CDR3 is given with its conserved first and last residue. Fields, in order: clone size, D gene, V gene, J gene, CDR3 length, CDR3 protein, CDR3 DNA. The D gene is left open where the match is weak. Clone size appears in some rows only: once, few, many, or a class for an expanded clone.

clone size: .; D gene: .; V gene: TRBV2; J gene: TRBJ2-3; CDR3 length: 13; CDR3 protein: CASREGREDTQYF; CDR3 DNA: TGTGCCAGCAGGGAGGGAAGGGAAGATACGCAGTATTTT
clone size: .; D gene: .; V gene: TRBV2; J gene: TRBJ2-1; CDR3 length: 16; CDR3 protein: CASSSQGRGAGNEQFF; CDR3 DNA: TGTGCCAGCAGCTCCCAAGGGAGGGGGGCCGGCAATGAGCAGTTCTTC
clone size: .; D gene: TRBD1; V gene: TRBV5-1; J gene: TRBJ1-1; CDR3 length: 16; CDR3 protein: CASSLAGRGPNTEAFF; CDR3 DNA: TGCGCCAGCAGCTTGGCTGGCAGGGGGCCAAACACTGAAGCTTTCTTT
clone size: .; D gene: .; V gene: TRBV28; J gene: TRBJ1-5; CDR3 length: 15; CDR3 protein: CASRITGYSNQPQHF; CDR3 DNA: TGTGCCAGCAGGATAACAGGGTATAGCAATCAGCCCCAGCATTTT
clone size: .; D gene: .; V gene: TRBV5-5; J gene: TRBJ2-3; CDR3 length: 13; CDR3 protein: CASSRGAEDTQYF; CDR3 DNA: TGTGCCAGCAGCCGTGGGGCAGAAGATACGCAGTATTTT
clone size: .; D gene: TRBD2; V gene: TRBV7-3; J gene: TRBJ2-5; CDR3 length: 16; CDR3 protein: CASSSLPGGGGETQYF; CDR3 DNA: TGTGCCAGCAGTTCCCTCCCCGGGGGGGGCGGGGAGACCCAGTACTTC
clone size: .; D gene: .; V gene: TRBV14; J gene: TRBJ1-1; CDR3 length: 17; CDR3 protein: CASSQIVGISSNTEAFF; CDR3 DNA: TGTGCCAGCAGCCAAATTGTAGGGATAAGCTCGAACACTGAAGCTTTCTTT
clone size: .; D gene: .; V gene: TRBV5-6; J gene: TRBJ1-1; CDR3 length: 13; CDR3 protein: CASSLWGAVEAFF; CDR3 DNA: TGTGCCAGCAGCTTGTGGGGGGCCGTTGAAGCTTTCTTT
clone size: .; D gene: .; V gene: TRBV28; J gene: TRBJ1-2; CDR3 length: 14; CDR3 protein: CASSLPEANYGYTF; CDR3 DNA: TGTGCCAGCAGTTTGCCAGAGGCTAACTATGGCTACACCTTC
clone size: .; D gene: .; V gene: TRBV11-3; J gene: TRBJ1-5; CDR3 length: 18; CDR3 protein: CASSLDFGNRGSNQPQHF; CDR3 DNA: TGTGCCAGCAGCTTAGATTTCGGAAATCGGGGTAGCAATCAGCCCCAGCATTTT
clone size: .; D gene: .; V gene: TRBV9; J gene: TRBJ1-6; CDR3 length: 14; CDR3 protein: CASSSAGERSPLHF; CDR3 DNA: TGTGCCAGCAGCTCCGCGGGGGAGCGTTCACCCCTCCACTTT
clone size: few; D gene: TRBD1; V gene: TRBV5-6; J gene: TRBJ1-6; CDR3 length: 13; CDR3 protein: CASMGTGNSPLHF; CDR3 DNA: TGTGCCAGCATGGGGACAGGAAATTCACCCCTCCACTTT
clone size: .; D gene: .; V gene: TRBV15; J gene: TRBJ1-2; CDR3 length: 12; CDR3 protein: CATSTPSGGYTF; CDR3 DNA: TGTGCCACCAGCACTCCATCCGGTGGCTACACCTTC
clone size: .; D gene: TRBD1; V gene: TRBV7-9; J gene: TRBJ1-4; CDR3 length: 13; CDR3 protein: CASQGTEAEKLFF; CDR3 DNA: TGTGCGTCCCAGGGGACAGAGGCTGAAAAACTGTTTTTT
clone size: .; D gene: .; V gene: TRBV12-3/TRBV12-4; J gene: TRBJ1-4; CDR3 length: 12; CDR3 protein: CASSLVGQKLFF; CDR3 DNA: TGTGCCAGCAGTTTAGTTGGGCAGAAACTGTTTTTT
clone size: .; D gene: TRBD1; V gene: TRBV4-1; J gene: TRBJ2-7; CDR3 length: 14; CDR3 protein: CASSRDRGQYEQYF; CDR3 DNA: TGCGCCAGCAGCCGGGACAGGGGGCAATACGAGCAGTACTTC
clone size: .; D gene: TRBD1; V gene: TRBV6-1; J gene: TRBJ1-5; CDR3 length: 15; CDR3 protein: CASSEMGQVNQPQHF; CDR3 DNA: TGTGCCAGCAGTGAAATGGGACAGGTCAATCAGCCCCAGCATTTT
clone size: once; D gene: .; V gene: TRBV19; J gene: TRBJ1-3; CDR3 length: 15; CDR3 protein: CASSPTGGSGNTIYF; CDR3 DNA: TGTGCCAGTAGTCCTACAGGAGGGTCTGGAAACACCATATATTTT
clone size: .; D gene: TRBD1; V gene: TRBV5-1; J gene: TRBJ2-7; CDR3 length: 14; CDR3 protein: CASSWGTGSYEQYF; CDR3 DNA: TGCGCCAGCAGCTGGGGGACAGGCTCCTACGAGCAGTACTTC
clone size: .; D gene: .; V gene: TRBV3-1/TRBV3-2; J gene: TRBJ1-6; CDR3 length: 14; CDR3 protein: CASSRGDPYSPLHF; CDR3 DNA: TGTGCCAGCAGCCGCGGGGACCCATATTCACCCCTCCACTTT
clone size: .; D gene: .; V gene: TRBV29-1; J gene: TRBJ2-7; CDR3 length: 12; CDR3 protein: CSVDVGAYEQYF; CDR3 DNA: TGCAGCGTTGACGTAGGGGCCTACGAGCAGTACTTC
clone size: .; D gene: .; V gene: TRBV25-1; J gene: TRBJ2-7; CDR3 length: 11; CDR3 protein: CASTEGYEQYF; CDR3 DNA: TGTGCCAGCACGGAAGGCTACGAGCAGTACTTC
clone size: once; D gene: .; V gene: TRBV4-1; J gene: TRBJ2-5; CDR3 length: 13; CDR3 protein: CASSQAPRETQYF; CDR3 DNA: TGCGCCAGCAGCCAGGCACCCAGAGAGACCCAGTACTTC
clone size: .; D gene: .; V gene: TRBV3-1/TRBV3-2; J gene: TRBJ2-7; CDR3 length: 13; CDR3 protein: CASSRVLGGEQYF; CDR3 DNA: TGTGCCAGCAGTAGGGTCCTTGGGGGCGAGCAGTACTTC
clone size: once; D gene: TRBD1; V gene: TRBV6-5; J gene: TRBJ1-1; CDR3 length: 14; CDR3 protein: CASTTRDSLREAFF; CDR3 DNA: TGTGCCAGCACTACCCGGGACAGCCTACGTGAAGCTTTCTTT
clone size: once; D gene: TRBD1; V gene: TRBV6-2/TRBV6-3; J gene: TRBJ1-1; CDR3 length: 15; CDR3 protein: CASSSNLQGGAEAFF; CDR3 DNA: TGTGCCAGCAGCTCTAACCTACAGGGGGGAGCTGAAGCTTTCTTT
clone size: .; D gene: TRBD2; V gene: TRBV5-4; J gene: TRBJ2-5; CDR3 length: 16; CDR3 protein: CASSSPLAGGQETQYF; CDR3 DNA: TGTGCCAGCAGCTCCCCTCTAGCGGGGGGACAAGAGACCCAGTACTTC
clone size: .; D gene: TRBD1; V gene: TRBV10-3; J gene: TRBJ2-3; CDR3 length: 15; CDR3 protein: CASSHRGVREDTQYF; CDR3 DNA: TGTGCCTCGAGCCACAGGGGCGTTCGGGAAGATACGCAGTATTTT
clone size: .; D gene: .; V gene: TRBV5-1; J gene: TRBJ2-1; CDR3 length: 16; CDR3 protein: CASSSRRGGADNEQFF; CDR3 DNA: TGCGCCAGCAGCTCCCGCCGGGGCGGGGCAGACAATGAGCAGTTCTTC
clone size: once; D gene: TRBD2; V gene: TRBV11-3; J gene: TRBJ2-5; CDR3 length: 15; CDR3 protein: CASSSRPGGRETQYF; CDR3 DNA: TGTGCCAGCAGCTCTCGCCCGGGGGGACGAGAGACCCAGTACTTC
clone size: .; D gene: .; V gene: TRBV29-1; J gene: TRBJ2-5; CDR3 length: 14; CDR3 protein: CSARTDSRSETQYF; CDR3 DNA: TGCAGCGCAAGAACGGACAGCAGATCGGAGACCCAGTACTTC
clone size: .; D gene: .; V gene: TRBV2; J gene: TRBJ1-2; CDR3 length: 13; CDR3 protein: CASSEEQYYGYTF; CDR3 DNA: TGTGCCAGCAGTGAAGAACAGTACTATGGCTACACCTTC
clone size: .; D gene: .; V gene: TRBV24-1; J gene: TRBJ1-4; CDR3 length: 13; CDR3 protein: CATSDTGREKLFF; CDR3 DNA: TGTGCCACCAGTGATACAGGGAGGGAAAAACTGTTTTTT